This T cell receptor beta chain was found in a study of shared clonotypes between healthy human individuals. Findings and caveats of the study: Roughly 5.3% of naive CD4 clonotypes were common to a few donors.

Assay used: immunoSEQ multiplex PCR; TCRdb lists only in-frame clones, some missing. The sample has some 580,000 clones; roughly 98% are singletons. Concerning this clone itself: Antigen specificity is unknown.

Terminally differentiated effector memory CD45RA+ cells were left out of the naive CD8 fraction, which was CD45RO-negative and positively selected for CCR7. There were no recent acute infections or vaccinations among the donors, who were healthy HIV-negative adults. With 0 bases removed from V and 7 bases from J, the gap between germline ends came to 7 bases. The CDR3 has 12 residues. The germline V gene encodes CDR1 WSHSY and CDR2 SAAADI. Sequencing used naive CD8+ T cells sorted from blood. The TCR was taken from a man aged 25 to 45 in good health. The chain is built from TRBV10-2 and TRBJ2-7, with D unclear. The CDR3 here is CASSESEWEQYF. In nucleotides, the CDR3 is TGCGCCAGCAGTGAGTCGGAGTGGGAGCAGTACTTC.